This note documents a single T cell receptor beta chain sequence. This clonotype appeared many times. Its antigen has not been determined. At one end, the junction sequence differs from germline, possibly due to a read error. Libraries were built with 5' RACE. This sample was sequenced with an Illumina HiSeq 2000. Template switching added a universal primer binding site, and the final cDNA carried a unique molecular identifier that allowed TCR cDNA molecules to be counted accurately. Specific primers in the conserved constant-segment region were used to synthesize first-strand cDNA for TCR alpha and beta chains. To control for contamination, each cDNA library was double barcoded with a SMART-Mk sample barcode plus Illumina barcodes. TruSeq adapter sequences along with Illumina sample barcodes were introduced in two successive PCR steps. The Illumina HiSeq platform was used with custom primers to sequence TCR alpha and beta cDNA libraries. In the original analysis: Unique molecular identifiers were extracted from raw reads with MiGEC, and CDR3 positions were determined with MiXCR. For each individual, recombination models were inferred using an EM algorithm with the repgenHMM and IGoR tools. The tcR package in R was used for shared clonotype analysis, with sharing normalized by the product of cloneset sizes. To study raw recombination without the effects of thymic and clonal selection, out-of-frame nonproductive sequences were analyzed. TCRdb passed the public sequencing reads through fastp at Q25 and MiXCR, retaining productive beta sequences. Rows are combined by CDR3 protein, so each entry shows the most common genes and DNA. What appears here as the V and J calls and clone size reflects TCRdb's work, not the paper's. The sample table records about 660,000 distinct CDR3 sequences; more than 6.5% of these occur just once. Around 0.95% of the sample goes to the ten largest clones.

Inclusive of the bounding cysteine and phenylalanine, the CDR3 is 11 residues long. The kept DNA is CDR3 alone, 33 bases in frame from the first base. The CDR1 and CDR2 encoded by the germline V gene are SNHLY and FYNNEI. These data belong to a study of identical twins (TCRdb year 2016). Regarding the complete study: To test whether fetal clonotypes persist, this study deep-sequenced TCR alpha and beta repertoires from monozygotic twins, from unrelated adults of various ages, and from cord blood. To rule out contamination, replicate twin experiments were performed at different times with different library preparation protocols.

Paper-wide results and their limitations: Out-of-frame TCR alpha sequences shared between twins showed an excess of low generation-probability sequences compared with coincidental sharing between unrelated individuals. Zero-insertion analyses could be partly confounded by invariant T cells such as MAIT and iNKT, although diverse VJ usage argued against such confounding for most clonotypes. The excess sharing between twins in beta out-of-frame sequences was weaker because fewer shared sequences reduced the signal-to-noise ratio. Recombination models systematically underestimated out-of-frame TCR alpha sharing in monozygotic twins but agreed with sharing between unrelated individuals. Because the same donors could not be followed over many years, the conclusions relied on cross-sectional statistical analysis. Fewer insertions were carried by abundant cord blood beta clonotypes; a weaker similar trend was observed in young adult naive repertoires, while no such trend was observed in memory repertoires.

Every donor was a healthy Caucasian. Three pairs of female monozygotic twins, all aged about 18 to 29 years, made up the twin cohort. Peripheral blood mononuclear cells were used as the source from which RNA for TCR libraries was isolated. These same data were also listed under a study on yellow fever vaccine responses in identical twins. The second publication reports: The T cell response to vaccination in identical twins was reported by the authors to appear partly convergent and partly personalized. In the study, vaccine-responding T cell clones were precisely tracked in identical twins.

The sequenced sample consisted of PBMCs. Recombination linked TRBV2 to TRBJ1-4; the D gene is unclear. The TCR sequence derives from a woman under 30 in good health. The nucleotides read TGTGCCAGCAGTGATCCGGGGATCCACCGTTTT. Its protein is CASSDPGIHRF.